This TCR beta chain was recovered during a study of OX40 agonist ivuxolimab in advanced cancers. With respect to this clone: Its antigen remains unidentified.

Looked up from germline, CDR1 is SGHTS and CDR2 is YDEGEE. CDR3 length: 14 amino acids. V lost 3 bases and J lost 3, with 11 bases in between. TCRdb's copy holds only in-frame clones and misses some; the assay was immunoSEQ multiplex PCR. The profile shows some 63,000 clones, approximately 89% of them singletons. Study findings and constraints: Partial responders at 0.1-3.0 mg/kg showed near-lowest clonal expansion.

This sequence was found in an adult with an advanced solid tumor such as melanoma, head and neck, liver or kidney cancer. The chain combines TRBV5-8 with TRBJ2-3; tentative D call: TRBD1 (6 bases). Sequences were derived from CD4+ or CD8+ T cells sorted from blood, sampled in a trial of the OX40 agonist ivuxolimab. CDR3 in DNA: TGTGCCAGCAGCTCCTGGACAGTTACAGATACGCAGTATTTT. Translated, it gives CASSSWTVTDTQYF.